This paragraph reports one TCR beta chain. Its antigen is currently unknown. This specimen belongs to a study of T cells after yellow fever vaccination. The study's findings and limits: At approximately 96% for CD4 and 88% for CD8, most primary-vaccination clones showed up again after the booster.

Conversion of TCR transcripts into cDNA relied on 5'RACE template switching, which added a universal primer site and UMIs. Using its own MiXCR run on the 5' RACE reads, TCRdb lists one record per CDR3 protein. The table has about 74,000 distinct CDR3 sequences, around 6.5% seen once; the top ten hold roughly a third. Per germline, CDR1 WSHSY and CDR2 SAAADI. The CDR3 runs to 15 residues. Trimming stripped 0 bases from V and 1 base from J, with 8 bases between. The chain recombines TRBV10-2 with TRBJ2-3; no clear D gene. The TCR was taken from a man aged 18 to 29 who received the YFV17D yellow fever vaccine. The sample here was CD8+ T cells sorted from PBMCs, taken 5 days after the first yellow fever vaccination. The chain's CDR3 is CASSESFAGTDTQYF. CDR3 bases: TGCGCCAGCAGTGAGTCATTTGCGGGCACAGATACGCAGTATTTT.